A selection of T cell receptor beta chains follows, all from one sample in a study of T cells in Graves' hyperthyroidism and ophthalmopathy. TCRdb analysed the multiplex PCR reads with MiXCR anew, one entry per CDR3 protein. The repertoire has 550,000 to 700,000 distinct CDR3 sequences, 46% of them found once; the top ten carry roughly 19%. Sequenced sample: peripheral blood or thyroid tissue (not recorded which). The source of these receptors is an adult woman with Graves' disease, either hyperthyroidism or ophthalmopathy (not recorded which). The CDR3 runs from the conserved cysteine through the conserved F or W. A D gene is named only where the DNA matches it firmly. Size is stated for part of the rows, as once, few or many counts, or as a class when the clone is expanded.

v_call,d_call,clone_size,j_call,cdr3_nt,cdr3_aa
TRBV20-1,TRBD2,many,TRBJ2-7,TGCAGTGCTAGCCCAACTAGCGGGTTCTCCTACGAGCAGTACTTC,CSASPTSGFSYEQYF
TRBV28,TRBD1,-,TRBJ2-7,TGTGCCGGCAAATCGACAGGGGTCCCCGAGCAGTACTTC,CAGKSTGVPEQYF
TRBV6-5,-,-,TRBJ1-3,TGTGCCAGCAGCCCCTACCCGCGCGGATCTGGAAACACCATATATTTT,CASSPYPRGSGNTIYF
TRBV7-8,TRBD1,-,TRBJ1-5,TGTGCCAGCAGCTCCGGGGACAGCCGAAGCAATCAGCCCCAGCATTTT,CASSSGDSRSNQPQHF
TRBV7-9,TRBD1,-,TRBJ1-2,TGTGCCACCGCCTCAGGGGGCTACGACTACACCTTC,CATASGGYDYTF
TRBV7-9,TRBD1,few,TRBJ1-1,TGTGCCAGCAGCCCGTCCGGGACAGCTGAAGCTTTCTTT,CASSPSGTAEAFF
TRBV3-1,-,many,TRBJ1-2,TGTGCCAGCAGCCAAGCCGGATGGGGACGTTGGGGCTACACCTTC,CASSQAGWGRWGYTF
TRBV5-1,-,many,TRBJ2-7,TGCGCCAGCAGCCCCCCGCCGGGGAGGCCTCACTCCTACGAGCAGTACTTC,CASSPPPGRPHSYEQYF
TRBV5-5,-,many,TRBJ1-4,TGTGCCAGCAGCCCCTGGGACACCCTAGAAGAAAAACTGTTTTTT,CASSPWDTLEEKLFF
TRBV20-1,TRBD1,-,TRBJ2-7,TGCAGTGCTAGCCGGGACAGGGTCTACGAGCAGTACTTC,CSASRDRVYEQYF
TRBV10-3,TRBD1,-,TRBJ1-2,TGTGCCAGCACTCCTGCTCCGGGACAGGCTTCACCGGGCTATGGCTACACCTTC,CASTPAPGQASPGYGYTF
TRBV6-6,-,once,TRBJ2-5,TGTGCCGGCAGAGGGACGTTACAAGGGACCCAGTACTTC,CAGRGTLQGTQYF
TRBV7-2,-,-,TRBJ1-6,TGTGCCAGCAGCTTAGTCAGGGTTTCGAATTCACCCCTCCACTTT,CASSLVRVSNSPLHF
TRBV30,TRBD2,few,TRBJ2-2,TGTGCCTGGAGACTAGCGGAGCCGACCGGGGAGCTGTTTTTT,CAWRLAEPTGELFF
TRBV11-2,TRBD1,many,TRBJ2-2,TGTGCCAGCAGCCCCTTTCAGGGGGCCGGGGAGCTGTTTTTT,CASSPFQGAGELFF
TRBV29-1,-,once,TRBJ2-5,TGCAGCGTTGGAAGGGAGCAAGAGACCCAGTACTTC,CSVGREQETQYF
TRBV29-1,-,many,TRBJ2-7,TGCAGCATTGAAGATAACGAGGCCGAGCAGTACTTC,CSIEDNEAEQYF
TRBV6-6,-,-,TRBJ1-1,TGTGCCAGCAGTTACGGAGTACGGAACACTGAAGCTTTCTTT,CASSYGVRNTEAFF
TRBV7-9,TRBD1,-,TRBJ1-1,TGTGCCAGCAACGTGGGACAGGGAAACACTGAAGCTTTCTTT,CASNVGQGNTEAFF
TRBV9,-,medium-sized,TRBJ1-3,TGTGCCAGCTCAGTCCCGGGCTCAGGAAACACCATATATTTT,CASSVPGSGNTIYF
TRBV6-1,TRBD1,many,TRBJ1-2,TGTGCCAGCAGTGATGACAGGGCCCCATGGGGCTACACCTTC,CASSDDRAPWGYTF
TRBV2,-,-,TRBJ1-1,TGTGCCAGCACGCGGTACACTGAAGCTTTCTTT,CASTRYTEAFF
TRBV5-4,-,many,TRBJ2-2,TGTGCCAGCAGCTTGATAGCAAACGGGGAGCTGTTTTTT,CASSLIANGELFF
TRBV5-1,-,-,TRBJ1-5,TGCGCCAGCAGCTCGACGGGCGGGAGCACTAAGACCCAGCATTTT,CASSSTGGSTKTQHF
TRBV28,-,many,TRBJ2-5,TGTGCCAGCAGTTTATGGTCTGCAGAGACCCAGTACTTC,CASSLWSAETQYF
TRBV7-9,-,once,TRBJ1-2,-,CASSSSLEAFFGYTF
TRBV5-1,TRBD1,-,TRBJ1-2,TGCGCCAGCCAGGGGGCCAGCTACACCTTC,CASQGASYTF
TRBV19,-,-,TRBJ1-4,TGTGCCAGTAGTATAGACAGGACCACGGCTAATGAAAAACTGTTTTTT,CASSIDRTTANEKLFF
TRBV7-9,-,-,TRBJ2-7,TGCGCCAGCAGCAAGACTAGTATGATCCACGAGCAGTACTTC,CASSKTSMIHEQYF
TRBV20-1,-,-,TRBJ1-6,TGCAGTGCTCCAGACCTCAGGGTCACCATTGGGTCACCCCTCCACTTT,CSAPDLRVTIGSPLHF
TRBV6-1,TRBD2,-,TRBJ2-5,TGTGCCAGCAGTGAGGGGGGGTTAGAGACCCAGTACTTC,CASSEGGLETQYF
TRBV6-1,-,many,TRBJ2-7,TGTGCCAGCAGTTCCGGGATCTACTACGAGCAGTACTTC,CASSSGIYYEQYF
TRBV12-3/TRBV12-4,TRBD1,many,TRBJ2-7,TGTGCCAGCAAAGCAACAGGGGGCTCCTACGAGCAGTACTTC,CASKATGGSYEQYF
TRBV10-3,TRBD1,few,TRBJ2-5,TGTGCCATCAGTAGAGACAGGGGGATGATGGAGACCCAGTACTTC,CAISRDRGMMETQYF
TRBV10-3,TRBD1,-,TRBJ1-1,TGTGCCATCAGTCGACAGGGGGAAAACACTGAAGCTTTCTTT,CAISRQGENTEAFF
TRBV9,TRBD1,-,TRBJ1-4,TGTGCCAGCAGCGTAGCTGCCGGGACAGGGGGAAAACTGTTTTTT,CASSVAAGTGGKLFF
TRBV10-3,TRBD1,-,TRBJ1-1,TGTGCCATCACCGGGACAGGGCGAAGCACTGAAGCTTTCTTT,CAITGTGRSTEAFF
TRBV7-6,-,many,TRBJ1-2,TGTGCCAGCAGCCGCGGAGGGCAGGGGAAGGAGAATGGCTACACCTTC,CASSRGGQGKENGYTF
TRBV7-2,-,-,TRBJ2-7,TGTGCCAGCAGCTTCCTATACTACGAGCAGTACTTC,CASSFLYYEQYF